This TCR gamma chain was profiled in a study of γδ T cells in repeated Plasmodium falciparum infection. In the study overall: Donors were malaria-exposed Malian children or age- and gender-matched Australian children. Malaria-naive adults were infected with P. falciparum NF54 four times over roughly 600 days. Malian repertoires were sampled cross-sectionally without transmission and longitudinally through febrile malaria. Study-level findings and limits: Many TCRgamma sequences overlapped between individuals in stable Vgamma9/Vdelta2+ repertoires.

Germline loops: CDR1 GITISATS, CDR2 ISYDGTV (reference sequence). CDR3 length: 22 amino acids. After removal of 2 bases from V and 3 bases from J, the junction contained 31 bases not matched to a gene. In regard to this clone: The antigen is not known. TCRdb lists the protein of a much larger clone for this DNA, which differs at residue 6, so this is likely a read error; the protein given here is translated from the DNA itself.

TCRdb re-called the multiplex PCR reads using CATT. The table includes 25,000 to 30,000 gamma-chain clones, around 3% detected once. Vgamma9/Vdelta2+ and Vdelta2-negative gammadelta T cells were flow-sorted from PBMC for bulk sequencing. The genes are TRGV9 and TRGJ1 or TRGJ2. The J gene is absent in TCRdb and was assigned here via DNA matching to germline. The source material was gamma-delta T cells from blood. This sequence was found in a pool of human donors (malaria-infected and uninfected, not separated). The CDR3 sequence is CALWEAPPRRPRKKVSYYKKLF. The CDR3 DNA is TGTGCCTTGTGGGAGGCGCCCCCACGACGCCCTAGAAAGAAGGTCTCTTATTATAAGAAACTCTTT.